The next 5 T cell receptor beta chains were all read from a single sample in a study of shared clonotypes between healthy human individuals. Generated by immunoSEQ multiplex PCR, the TCRdb table keeps only in-frame clones and is missing some. The repertoire holds around 1.1 million clones, with 60% to 85% as singletons. Sequencing was carried out using memory CD4+ T cells from PBMCs. As to subset: CD45RA-negative fraction. Receptors originate from a man aged 18 to 35 in good health. Some clones in this sample may be carry-over from other donors' samples.

The genes are TRBV19 and TRBJ2-1; TRBD2 aligns across 7 bases. CDR3 length: 13 residues. In germline, CDR1 is LNHDA, CDR2 SQIVND (reference sequence). V trimming: 7 bases; J trimming: 2 bases; junction bases outside the gene matches: 2. CDR3 protein: CASTGRPYNEQFF. The CDR3 DNA reads as TGTGCCAGTACCGGGAGGCCCTACAATGAGCAGTTCTTC.

This CDR3 reads CASSTGRVNTEAFF. For the CDR3, the DNA is TGTGCCAGCAGCACCGGGCGGGTGAACACTGAAGCTTTCTTT. The chain is built from TRBV7-9 and TRBJ1-1; D not resolved. Germline CDR1 and CDR2: SEHNR and FQNEAQ (reference sequence). Trimming pared 5 bases from V and 0 bases from J, leaving 10 bases between. The CDR3 is made up of 14 amino acids.

J is TRBJ1-4 and V is TRBV7-9, with 9 bases lining up with TRBD1. CDR3 size: 15 residues. J gave up 8 bases and V 5 bases, and 9 bases lay outside the gene matches. Germline values: CDR1 SEHNR, CDR2 FQNEAQ (reference sequence). CDR3 in amino acids: CASSPGTGKEEKLFF. The CDR3 DNA reads TGTGCCAGCAGCCCAGGGACAGGGAAAGAGGAAAAACTGTTTTTT.

V usage is TRBV2 and J usage is TRBJ1-1, with D uncertain. Germline CDR1 reads SNHLY; CDR2 reads FYNNEI. Trimming cost V 11 bases and J 4 bases, with 17 bases left between them. CDR3 length: 13 amino acids. The CDR3 region has the DNA TGTGCCGGCCTCGTGTCGCGGGCCACTGAAGCTTTCTTT. The encoded protein is CAGLVSRATEAFF.

The V gene is TRBV18, the J gene TRBJ1-2, with D maybe TRBD1 (5 bases). Trimming shortened V by 8 bases and J by 8 bases, and 18 bases separated the two germline ends. The CDR3 consists of 13 residues. Germline-derived CDR1 and CDR2 are KGHSH and LQKENI. The CDR3 DNA sequence: TGTGCCAGCCTGAGACAGACCTATGAGGGCTACACCTTC. Amino acid sequence: CASLRQTYEGYTF.